The 8 T cell receptor beta chains reported below all come from one sample, sequenced in a study of brain T cells in children with intractable seizures. Time point given: blood from clinic visit 5 months post-surgery; TSC patient then seizure free. Data came from immunoSEQ multiplex PCR; TCRdb stores just in-frame clones and leaves some out. Among about 340,000 clones, over 90% were seen once, and the ten largest hold roughly 5.7%. This material consisted of peripheral blood, taken 4 to 6 months after surgery. These receptor sequences come from a boy under two years old with tuberous sclerosis and intractable seizures.

The CDR3 DNA sequence: TGCGCCAGCAGAGAATCCGGCACAGATACGCAGTATTTT. Translation gives CASRESGTDTQYF. The chain is built from TRBV5-1 and TRBJ2-3; no firm D call. V dropped 5 bases and J dropped 1 base, with 8 bases sitting between them. Germline V CDR1 and CDR2: SGHRS, YFSETQ. There are 13 residues in the CDR3.

The rearrangement links TRBV30 to TRBJ2-2; no definite D call. The CDR3 runs 14 residues. Germline CDR1 and CDR2: GTSNPN and SVGIG (reference sequence). V was cut by 1 base and J by 8 bases, with 14 bases left in between. The CDR3 DNA is TGTGCCTGGAGTGGGCAGGTTCTAACTGGGGAGCTGTTTTTT. Protein sequence: CAWSGQVLTGELFF.

The V and J genes are TRBV7-6 and TRBJ1-1; 8 bases match TRBD1. Germline assignment: CDR1 SGHVS and CDR2 FNYEAQ. The CDR3 spans 18 residues. J was trimmed by 0 bases and V by 2 bases; bases with no gene match: 11. The CDR3 spells CASSLNINSGGLNTEAFF. The CDR3 bases are TGTGCCAGCAGCTTAAATATAAATTCAGGGGGCTTGAACACTGAAGCTTTCTTT.

This clone was seen only once. The chain employs TRBV9 and TRBJ2-5; D gene ambiguous. The CDR3 loop spans 14 amino acids. The germline CDR1 and CDR2 sequences are SGDLS and YYNGEE. V was shortened by 2 bases and J by 2 bases, with 10 bases between the two germline ends. CDR3 protein: CASSVRDSQETQYF. CDR3 nucleotide sequence: TGTGCCAGCAGCGTTCGAGATTCGCAAGAGACCCAGTACTTC.

This clone came up once. The chain joins TRBV2 to TRBJ1-2; D remains ambiguous. Germline V gives CDR1 SNHLY, CDR2 FYNNEI. CDR3 length: 14 amino acids. The V and J ends lost 2 bases and 0 bases respectively, with 7 bases between them. As DNA, the CDR3 is TGTGCCAGCAGTGAAAGTATTACTAACTATGGCTACACCTTC. Translating it yields CASSESITNYGYTF.

The chain joins TRBV19 to TRBJ2-1; TRBD2 aligns across 12 bases. The V and J ends lost 3 bases and 4 bases, in that order; junction bases with no gene match: 7. The length of the CDR3 is 17 residues. Germline CDR1 LNHDA, CDR2 SQIVND (reference sequence). The CDR3 region has the DNA TGTGCCAGTAGTATGGGACACGGGACTAGCGGGTACAATGAGCAGTTCTTC. This sequence encodes CASSMGHGTSGYNEQFF.

The gene calls are TRBV5-4 and TRBJ2-3, with TRBD2 identical over 12 bases. The CDR3 spans 17 residues. The germline CDR1 and CDR2 sequences are SGHNT and YYREEE (reference sequence). Trimming cost V 0 bases and J 6 bases; bases outside gene matches: 8. The CDR3 loop reads CASSLAASGGASDTQYF. CDR3 nucleotide sequence: TGTGCCAGCAGCTTGGCCGCTAGCGGGGGGGCTTCGGATACGCAGTATTTT.

This clone was counted only a few times. This chain uses TRBV9 with TRBJ1-6; D unresolved. This CDR3 region has 17 residues. The germline CDR1 and CDR2 sequences are SGDLS and YYNGEE. Trimming shortened V by 0 bases and J by 0 bases, and 10 bases separated the two germline ends. CDR3 bases: TGTGCCAGCAGCGTAGATTGGAGAAGCTCCTATAATTCACCCCTCCACTTT. This encodes CASSVDWRSSYNSPLHF.